The T cell receptor (beta chain) described here comes from a study of shared clonotypes between healthy human individuals. Study-wide findings and caveats: Relative to memory subsets, naive subsets generally showed larger estimated richness.

The CDR3 length is 17 residues. Produced via immunoSEQ multiplex PCR; TCRdb's table is partial and in-frame only. Found here are about a million clones, 65% to 80% of them singletons; the top ten hold approximately 1.3%. This clone was recorded once. What it binds is not known. The sequence derives from a man younger than 30 in good health. The source material was memory CD4+ T cells sorted from blood. Noted subset: CD45RA-negative fraction. This chain connects TRBV12-2 to TRBJ2-2; TRBD1 is taken as the D call from the table, unchecked against the DNA. TRBV12-2 is tagged as a pseudogene. CDR3 region: CASRFPPHKGDTGELFF. Here the CDR3 DNA reads TGTGCAAGTCGCTTTCCTCCTCATAAGGGGGACACCGGGGAGCTGTTTTTT.